This record covers a single T cell receptor beta chain. The V gene end was trimmed by 2 bases and the J gene end by 4 bases; junction bases not matched to a gene: 6. Per germline, CDR1 MNHEY and CDR2 SVGAGI. CDR3 size: 15 residues. The data stem from a study of blood T cell repertoires in COVID-19. The protocol was immunoSEQ multiplex PCR, while the TCRdb copy is restricted to in-frame clones and leaves out a portion. The sample records around 110,000 clones, 71% being singletons. The J gene is TRBJ2-5, the V gene TRBV6-5, with 8 bases lining up with TRBD2. The TCR comes from a human donor with acute or convalescent COVID-19. The donor label of this sample is uncertain. The sequenced material came from peripheral blood. The CDR3 spells CASSYGSGTRETQYF. The CDR3 coding sequence is TGTGCCAGCAGTTACGGTAGCGGGACAAGAGAGACCCAGTACTTC.